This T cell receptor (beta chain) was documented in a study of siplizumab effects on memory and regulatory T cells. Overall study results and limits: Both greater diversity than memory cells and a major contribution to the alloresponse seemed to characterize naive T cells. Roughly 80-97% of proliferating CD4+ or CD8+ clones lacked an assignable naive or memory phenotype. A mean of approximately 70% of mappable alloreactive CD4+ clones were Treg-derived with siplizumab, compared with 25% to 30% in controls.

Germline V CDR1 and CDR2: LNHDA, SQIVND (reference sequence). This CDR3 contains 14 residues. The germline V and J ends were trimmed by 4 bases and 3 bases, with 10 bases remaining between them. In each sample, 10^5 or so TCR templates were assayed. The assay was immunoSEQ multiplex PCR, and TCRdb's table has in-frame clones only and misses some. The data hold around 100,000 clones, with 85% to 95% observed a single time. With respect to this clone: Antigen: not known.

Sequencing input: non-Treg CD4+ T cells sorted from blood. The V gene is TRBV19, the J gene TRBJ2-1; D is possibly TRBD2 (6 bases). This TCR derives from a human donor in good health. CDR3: CASSTPGLYNEQFF. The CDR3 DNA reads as TGTGCCAGTAGTACTCCGGGACTCTACAATGAGCAGTTCTTC.